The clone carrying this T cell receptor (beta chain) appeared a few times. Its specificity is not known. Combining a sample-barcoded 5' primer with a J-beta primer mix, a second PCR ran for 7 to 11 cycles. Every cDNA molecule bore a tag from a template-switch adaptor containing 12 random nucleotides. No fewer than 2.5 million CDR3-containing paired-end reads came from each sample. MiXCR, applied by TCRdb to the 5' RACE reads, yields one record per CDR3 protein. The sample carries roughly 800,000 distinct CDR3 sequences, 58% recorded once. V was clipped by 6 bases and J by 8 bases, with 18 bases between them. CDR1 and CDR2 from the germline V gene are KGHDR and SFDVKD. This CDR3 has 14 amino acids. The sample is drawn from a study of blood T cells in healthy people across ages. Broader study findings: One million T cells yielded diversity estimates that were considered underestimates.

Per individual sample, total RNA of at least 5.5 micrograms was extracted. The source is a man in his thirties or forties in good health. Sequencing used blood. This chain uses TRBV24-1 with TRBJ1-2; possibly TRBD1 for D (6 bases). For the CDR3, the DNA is TGTGCCACCAGTTCCGCGGACAGACGGGGAGGCTACACCTTC. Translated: CATSSADRRGGYTF.